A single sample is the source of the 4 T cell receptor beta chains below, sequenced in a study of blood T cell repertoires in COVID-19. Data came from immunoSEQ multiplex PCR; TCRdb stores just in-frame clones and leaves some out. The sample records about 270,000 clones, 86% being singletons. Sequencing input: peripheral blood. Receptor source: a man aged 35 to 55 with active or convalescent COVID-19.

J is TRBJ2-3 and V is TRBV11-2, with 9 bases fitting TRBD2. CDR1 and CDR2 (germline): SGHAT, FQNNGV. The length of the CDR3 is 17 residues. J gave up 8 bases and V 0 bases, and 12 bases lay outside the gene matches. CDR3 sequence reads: CASSLEGASGDVGTQYF. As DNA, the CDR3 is TGTGCCAGCAGCTTAGAGGGAGCTAGCGGGGACGTGGGTACGCAGTATTTT.

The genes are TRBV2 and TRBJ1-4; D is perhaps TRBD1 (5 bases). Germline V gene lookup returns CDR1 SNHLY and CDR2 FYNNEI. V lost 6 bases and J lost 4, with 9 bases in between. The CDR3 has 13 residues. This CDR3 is CASRGRVNEKLFF. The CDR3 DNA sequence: TGTGCCAGCAGGGGCAGGGTTAATGAAAAACTGTTTTTT.

The CDR3 spells CASSQTGGGTSGANVLTF. CDR3 nucleotide sequence: TGCGCCAGCAGCCAGACAGGGGGTGGGACCTCTGGGGCCAACGTCCTGACTTTC. The gene calls are TRBV4-1 and TRBJ2-6; 9 nucleotides align to TRBD1. Germline V gene data show CDR1 as MGHRA and CDR2 as YSYEKL. The ends lost 3 bases at V and 0 bases at J; junction bases unmatched: 6. This CDR3 is built from 18 residues.

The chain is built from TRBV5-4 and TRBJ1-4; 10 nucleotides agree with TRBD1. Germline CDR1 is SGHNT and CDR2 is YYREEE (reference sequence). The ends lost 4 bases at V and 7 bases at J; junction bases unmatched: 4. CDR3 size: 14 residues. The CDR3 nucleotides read TGTGCCAGCAGCACGGACAGGGGGGGTGAAAAACTGTTTTTT. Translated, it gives CASSTDRGGEKLFF.